The entry below gives a single T cell receptor (beta chain) sequence along with its context. Data came from immunoSEQ multiplex PCR; TCRdb stores just in-frame clones and leaves some out. The sample includes 150,000 or so clones, roughly 80% of them seen just once. This specimen comes from a study of blood T cell repertoires in COVID-19. The CDR3 is made up of 17 amino acids. V shed 3 bases and J shed 0 bases, with 17 bases lying between them. Germline CDR1 is MGHRA and CDR2 is YSYEKL. The origin of this receptor is a man aged 50-59 years who had recovered from COVID-19. Specimen: PBMCs or T cells enriched from blood (not recorded which). The gene calls are TRBV4-1 and TRBJ1-2; a weak D match, TRBD1 (6 bases). The CDR3 loop reads CASSHVLQGKANYGYTF. The CDR3 nucleotides read TGCGCCAGCAGCCACGTCTTACAGGGCAAAGCTAACTATGGCTACACCTTC.